The text below deals with one T cell receptor (beta chain). The antigen is not known. The entry originates in a study of Ad26.COV2.S vaccination and SARS-CoV-2 variants. Study in general: Donor was assigned to the Ad26.COV2.S arm of trial COV1001. The vaccine Ad26.COV2.S was put into the muscle once, or twice with 56 days between. Notes on the study in general: Those who received vaccine or placebo ended up with similar non-spike TCR breadth.

CDR3 length: 16 residues. V trimming: 5 bases; J trimming: 4 bases; junction bases outside the gene matches: 11. The germline gives CDR1 KGHSH, CDR2 LQKENI. Treatment specified: some 20 received Ad26.COV2.S at low or high dose, single or two shots; roughly 5 received placebo; per-sample allocation not given. The investigators took samples on day 63 after the first vaccine or placebo injection. Method: immunoSEQ multiplex PCR; TCRdb's copy keeps in-frame clones and lacks some. Of 440,000 or so clones listed, about 88% were seen once; the top ten hold 1.5% to 2%. The sample in question was peripheral blood, obtained in a trial of Ad26.COV2.S vaccine versus placebo. The source of this sequence is a person aged 18-65 years who received the Ad26.COV2.S COVID-19 vaccine or a placebo. The rearrangement joins TRBV18 to TRBJ2-3, with 8 bases identical to TRBD2. The CDR3 nucleotides read TGTGCCAGCTCAATTCAGCGGGAGCTTCGTGCAGATACGCAGTATTTT. Translating gives CASSIQRELRADTQYF.